A selection of T cell receptor beta chains follows, all from one sample in a study of shared clonotypes between healthy human individuals. Method: immunoSEQ multiplex PCR; TCRdb's copy keeps in-frame clones and lacks some. The table includes 630,000 or so clones, 95% to 98% detected once. The sample taken for sequencing was naive CD8+ T cells sorted from blood. The origin of the receptors is a man between 25 and 39 years old in good health. CDR3s include the opening cysteine and the closing phenylalanine or tryptophan. Each record gives: V gene, J gene, D gene, clone size, CDR3 DNA, CDR3 protein. A D gene is named only where the DNA matches it firmly. Size tells how often a clone was seen (once, few, many) or the class of an expanded clone, and some rows leave it out.

>TRBV10-1|TRBJ2-7|TRBD1|-
TGCGCCAGCAGTGACACCCCGTGGGACAGCGGTTGGGGCGAGCAGTACTTC
CASSDTPWDSGWGEQYF
>TRBV7-6|TRBJ2-1|TRBD2|-
TGTGCCAGCAGCCAGGTCCTTGGACTAGCGGGAGGCGGGGCCTACAATGAGCAGTTCTTC
CASSQVLGLAGGGAYNEQFF
>TRBV13|TRBJ1-1|-|-
TGTGCCAGCAGCTTGAGCAGCACTGAAGCTTTCTTT
CASSLSSTEAFF
>TRBV27|TRBJ2-7|-|-
TGTGCCAGCAGTTTGTCAGGGATCTACGAGCAGTACTTC
CASSLSGIYEQYF
>TRBV11-1|TRBJ1-1|-|-
TGTGCCAGCAGCTTAGAAGTGTTCATGAACACTGAAGCTTTCTTT
CASSLEVFMNTEAFF
>TRBV7-9|TRBJ2-1|-|-
TGTGCCAGCAGCCGAGGGTCTAGCTCCTACAATGAGCAGTTCTTC
CASSRGSSSYNEQFF
>TRBV28|TRBJ2-1|TRBD1|once
TGTGCCAGCAGTTATTACCCGGGACAGGAGAACAATGAGCAGTTCTTC
CASSYYPGQENNEQFF
>TRBV7-9|TRBJ2-7|TRBD2|-
TGTGCCAGCAGCTCCTCACTGGCACTAGCGGAGAACGGGGGCGAGCAGTACTTC
CASSSSLALAENGGEQYF
>TRBV2|TRBJ2-4|-|-
TGTGCCAGCAGTAACCGACTAGATCTGGCCAAAAACATTCAGTACTTC
CASSNRLDLAKNIQYF
>TRBV30|TRBJ2-7|TRBD1|once
TGTGCCTGGAACCTCGGACAGGCTAGGAGCTCCTACGAGCAGTACTTC
CAWNLGQARSSYEQYF
>TRBV7-9|TRBJ2-1|TRBD1|-
TGTGCCAGCAGCGACAGGGGTCGAGGGGACAATGAGCAGTTCTTC
CASSDRGRGDNEQFF
>TRBV27|TRBJ2-7|-|-
TGTGCCAGCAGTTTAGAGAACAACGACGAGCAGTACTTC
CASSLENNDEQYF
>TRBV28|TRBJ1-1|-|-
TGTGCCAGCAGTTGGGGACATCGCATGAACACTGAAGCTTTCTTT
CASSWGHRMNTEAFF
>TRBV6-1|TRBJ2-7|-|-
TGTGCCAGCAGTGTCGGAGTTCCAAACGAGCAGTACTTC
CASSVGVPNEQYF
>TRBV29-1|TRBJ2-7|-|-
TGCAGCGTTGAAAGGGATCCAAGCCCCCCCTACGAGCAGTACTTC
CSVERDPSPPYEQYF
>TRBV10-3|TRBJ2-7|-|-
TGTGCCATCAGTGACTTAGGGGCAACCTCAGTCGGCGAGCAGTACTTC
CAISDLGATSVGEQYF
>TRBV27|TRBJ1-4|-|-
TGTGCCAGCAGGGGGTACAGGGATAATGAAAAACTGTTTTTT
CASRGYRDNEKLFF
>TRBV9|TRBJ2-4|-|-
TGTGCCAGCAGCGCAGAAACTACAGATTCTCAAAACATTCAGTACTTC
CASSAETTDSQNIQYF
>TRBV11-2|TRBJ2-1|-|-
TGTGCCAGCAGCTTGGAGATGTACAATGAGCAGTTCTTC
CASSLEMYNEQFF